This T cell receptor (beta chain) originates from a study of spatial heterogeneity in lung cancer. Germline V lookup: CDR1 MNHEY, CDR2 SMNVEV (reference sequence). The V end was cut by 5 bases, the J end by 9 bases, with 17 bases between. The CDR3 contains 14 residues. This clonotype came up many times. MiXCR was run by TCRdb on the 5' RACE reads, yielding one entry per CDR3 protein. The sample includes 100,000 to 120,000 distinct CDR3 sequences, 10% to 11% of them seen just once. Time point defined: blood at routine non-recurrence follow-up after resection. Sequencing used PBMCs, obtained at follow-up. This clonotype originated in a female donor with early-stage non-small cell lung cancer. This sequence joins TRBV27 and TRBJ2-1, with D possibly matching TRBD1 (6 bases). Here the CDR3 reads CASSGRGFMGEQFF. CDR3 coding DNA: TGTGCCAGCAGTGGCAGGGGCTTCATGGGTGAGCAGTTCTTC.